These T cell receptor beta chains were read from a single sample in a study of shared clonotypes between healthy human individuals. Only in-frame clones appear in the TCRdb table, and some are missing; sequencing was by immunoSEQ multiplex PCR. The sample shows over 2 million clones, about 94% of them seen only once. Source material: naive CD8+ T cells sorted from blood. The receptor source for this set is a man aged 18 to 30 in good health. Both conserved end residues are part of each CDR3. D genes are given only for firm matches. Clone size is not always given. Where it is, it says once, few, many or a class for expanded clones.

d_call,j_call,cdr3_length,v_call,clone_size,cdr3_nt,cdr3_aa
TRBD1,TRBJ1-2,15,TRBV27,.,TGTGCCAGCAGTGGGACAGGGGGCATTCACTATGGCTACACCTTC,CASSGTGGIHYGYTF
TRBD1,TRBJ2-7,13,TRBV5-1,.,TGCGCCAGCAGCTGGGACAGTACTTACGAGCAGTACTTC,CASSWDSTYEQYF
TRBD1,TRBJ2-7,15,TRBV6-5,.,TGTGCCAGCAGTGGACCGGGACAGGGGTCCTACGAGCAGTACTTC,CASSGPGQGSYEQYF
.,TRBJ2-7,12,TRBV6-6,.,TGTGCCATTGTGGCGGGATCCTACGAGCAGTACTTC,CAIVAGSYEQYF
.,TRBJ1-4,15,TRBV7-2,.,TGTGCCAGCAGCGGAAACAGCGATCCCGGTGAAAAACTGTTTTTT,CASSGNSDPGEKLFF
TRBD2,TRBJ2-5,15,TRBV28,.,TGTGCCAGCAGTCCAAATACTAGCGGGGGAGAGACCCAGTACTTC,CASSPNTSGGETQYF
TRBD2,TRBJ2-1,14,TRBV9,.,TGTGCCAGCAGCGTAGATGGACTAGCGGATGAGCAGTTCTTC,CASSVDGLADEQFF
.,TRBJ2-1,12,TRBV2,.,TGTGCCAGCAATCCACCAGGGAGTGAGCAGTTCTTC,CASNPPGSEQFF
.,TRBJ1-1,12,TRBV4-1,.,TGCGCCAGCAGCCAGGATCGGGGGGAAGCTTTCTTT,CASSQDRGEAFF
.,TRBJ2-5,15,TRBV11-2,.,TGTGCCAGCAGCTTAATGGTAGGAATGGGAGAGACCCAGTACTTC,CASSLMVGMGETQYF
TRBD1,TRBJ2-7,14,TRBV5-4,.,TGTGCCAGCAGCTTGTGGGACAGGGGCCACGAGCAGTACTTC,CASSLWDRGHEQYF
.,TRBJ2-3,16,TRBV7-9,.,TGTGCCAGCAGCTCAACTATACAGCTGGGCCCAGATACGCAGTATTTT,CASSSTIQLGPDTQYF
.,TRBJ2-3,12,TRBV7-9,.,TGTGCCAGCAGCTCCAGCACAGATACGCAGTATTTT,CASSSSTDTQYF
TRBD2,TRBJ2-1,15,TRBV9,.,TGTGCCAGCAGCGTAGGGCTAGCGGGATGGGATGAGCAGTTCTTC,CASSVGLAGWDEQFF
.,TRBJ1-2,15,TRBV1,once,TGCACCAGCAGCCTTAAAAGGGAAGGGTACTATGGCTACACCTTC,CTSSLKREGYYGYTF
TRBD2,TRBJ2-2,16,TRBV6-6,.,TGTGCCAGCAGTTACTGGGCTAGCGGGAACACCGGGGAGCTGTTTTTT,CASSYWASGNTGELFF
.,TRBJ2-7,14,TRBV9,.,TGTGCCAGCAGCGTGGGGGGGCTCTCCTACGAGCAGTACTTC,CASSVGGLSYEQYF
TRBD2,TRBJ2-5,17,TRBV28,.,TGTGCCAGCAGTTTAAGTGGGCTAGCGGGGTACCAGGAGACCCAGTACTTC,CASSLSGLAGYQETQYF
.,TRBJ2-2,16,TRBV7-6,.,TGTGCCAGCAGCTACTACCCCCGAGGGGGCACCGGGGAGCTGTTTTTT,CASSYYPRGGTGELFF
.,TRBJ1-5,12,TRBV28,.,TGTGCCAGCAGTTTATACGAGATAGCCCAGCATTTT,CASSLYEIAQHF
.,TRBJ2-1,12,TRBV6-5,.,TGTGCCAGCAGTTCTAACTCAATGGAGCAGTTCTTC,CASSSNSMEQFF
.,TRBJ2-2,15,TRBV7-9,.,TGTGCCAGCAGCTTTGCTACCCTGAACACCGGGGAGCTGTTTTTT,CASSFATLNTGELFF
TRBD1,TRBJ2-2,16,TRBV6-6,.,TGTGCCAGCAGTTACTCCGACAGGGGGCGGACCGGGGAGCTGTTTTTT,CASSYSDRGRTGELFF
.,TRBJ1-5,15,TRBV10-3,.,TGTGCCATCAGTGAGTCGAACTGGGGAGATCAGCCCCAGCATTTT,CAISESNWGDQPQHF
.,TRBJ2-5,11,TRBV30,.,TGTGCCTGGAGTGTTGGAGAGACCCAGTACTTC,CAWSVGETQYF
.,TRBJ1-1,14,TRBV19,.,TGTGCCAGTAGTACCCTGACACTGAACACTGAAGCTTTCTTT,CASSTLTLNTEAFF
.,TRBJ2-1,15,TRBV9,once,TGTGCCAGCAGCGTAGGAGGAGGGGTGAACAATGAGCAGTTCTTC,CASSVGGGVNNEQFF
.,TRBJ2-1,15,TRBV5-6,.,TGTGCCAGCAGCTTGGGTGGAAATCGTTACAATGAGCAGTTCTTC,CASSLGGNRYNEQFF
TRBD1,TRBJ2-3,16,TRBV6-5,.,TGTGCCAGCAGTTACTCGGGACAGGGGGCCACAGATACGCAGTATTTT,CASSYSGQGATDTQYF
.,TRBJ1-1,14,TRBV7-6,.,TGTGCCAGCAGCTTAGTGGTCGGAGGGGCTGAAGCTTTCTTT,CASSLVVGGAEAFF
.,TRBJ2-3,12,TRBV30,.,TGTGCCTGGGCTGGGCTGAGAGATACGCAGTATTTT,CAWAGLRDTQYF
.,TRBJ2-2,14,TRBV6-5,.,TGTGCCAGCAGTTGGGGGCTTAACACCGGGGAGCTGTTTTTT,CASSWGLNTGELFF
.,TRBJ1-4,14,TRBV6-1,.,TGTGCCAGCAGTGCAGTTGCAACTAATGAAAAACTGTTTTTT,CASSAVATNEKLFF
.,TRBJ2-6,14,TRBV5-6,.,TGTGCCAGCAGCCAGGGCTCTGGGGCCAACGTCCTGACTTTC,CASSQGSGANVLTF
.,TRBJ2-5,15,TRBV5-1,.,TGCGCCAGCAGCTTGACAGGAGTTCCTCAAGAGACCCAGTACTTC,CASSLTGVPQETQYF
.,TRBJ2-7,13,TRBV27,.,TGTGCCAGCAGTCCCCTGGACGGCTACGAGCAGTACTTC,CASSPLDGYEQYF
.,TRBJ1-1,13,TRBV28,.,TGTGCCAGCTGCTGGGGTGGGAACACTGAAGCTTTCTTT,CASCWGGNTEAFF
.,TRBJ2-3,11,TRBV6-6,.,TGTGCCAGCAGCAAAACTGATACGCAGTATTTT,CASSKTDTQYF
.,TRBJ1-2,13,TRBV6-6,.,TGTGCCAGCAGCCCCTCCGAGGGGTATGGCTACACCTTC,CASSPSEGYGYTF
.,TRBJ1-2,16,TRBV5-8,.,TGTGCCAGCAGCTTGGAGGCAGGGGTAACCGTCTATGGCTACACCTTC,CASSLEAGVTVYGYTF
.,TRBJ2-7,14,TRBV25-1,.,TGTGCCAGCAGTGGAGGGGGTTTCGGCTACGAGCAGTACTTC,CASSGGGFGYEQYF
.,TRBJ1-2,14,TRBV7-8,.,TGTGCCAGCAGCTCAAGCCCAGGGAACTATGGCTACACCTTC,CASSSSPGNYGYTF
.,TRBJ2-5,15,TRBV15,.,TGTGCCACCAGCAGAGAGGGGCGTGACAAGGAGACCCAGTACTTC,CATSREGRDKETQYF
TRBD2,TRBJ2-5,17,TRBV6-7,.,TGTGCCAGCAGTTCTGGATCCGGGACTAAGGTCGAAGAGACCCAGTACTTC,CASSSGSGTKVEETQYF
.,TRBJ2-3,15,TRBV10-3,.,TGTGCCATCAGTGAGTCGAGTACCTCCCCGGATACGCAGTATTTT,CAISESSTSPDTQYF
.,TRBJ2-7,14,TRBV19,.,TGTGCCAGTTCGACAGCCGAGGCACACTACGAGCAGTACTTC,CASSTAEAHYEQYF
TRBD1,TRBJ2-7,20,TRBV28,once,TGTGCCAGCAGTTTTCCACTGACAGGGGTTGACGGTATTGGGTCCTACGAGCAGTACTTC,CASSFPLTGVDGIGSYEQYF
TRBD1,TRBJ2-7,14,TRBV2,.,TGTGCCAGCAGAGAAAGGGACAGGGACTACGAGCAGTACTTC,CASRERDRDYEQYF
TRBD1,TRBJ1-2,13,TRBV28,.,TGTGCCCTACGGGCAGGGGGCTCCGATGGCTACACCTTC,CALRAGGSDGYTF
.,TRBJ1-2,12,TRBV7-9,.,TGTGCCAGCAGCTCCCCCCGGGGTGGCTACACCTTC,CASSSPRGGYTF
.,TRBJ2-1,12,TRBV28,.,TGTGCCAGCAGTTTAGCGTACAATGAGCAGTTCTTC,CASSLAYNEQFF
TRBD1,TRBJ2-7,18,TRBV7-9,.,TGTGCCAGCAGCCCTAGCCCCGGGACAGGGGGGGATGGTTACGAGCAGTACTTC,CASSPSPGTGGDGYEQYF
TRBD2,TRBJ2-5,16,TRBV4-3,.,TGCGCCAGCAGCCAAGGGGGTAGCGGGATCCAAGAGACCCAGTACTTC,CASSQGGSGIQETQYF